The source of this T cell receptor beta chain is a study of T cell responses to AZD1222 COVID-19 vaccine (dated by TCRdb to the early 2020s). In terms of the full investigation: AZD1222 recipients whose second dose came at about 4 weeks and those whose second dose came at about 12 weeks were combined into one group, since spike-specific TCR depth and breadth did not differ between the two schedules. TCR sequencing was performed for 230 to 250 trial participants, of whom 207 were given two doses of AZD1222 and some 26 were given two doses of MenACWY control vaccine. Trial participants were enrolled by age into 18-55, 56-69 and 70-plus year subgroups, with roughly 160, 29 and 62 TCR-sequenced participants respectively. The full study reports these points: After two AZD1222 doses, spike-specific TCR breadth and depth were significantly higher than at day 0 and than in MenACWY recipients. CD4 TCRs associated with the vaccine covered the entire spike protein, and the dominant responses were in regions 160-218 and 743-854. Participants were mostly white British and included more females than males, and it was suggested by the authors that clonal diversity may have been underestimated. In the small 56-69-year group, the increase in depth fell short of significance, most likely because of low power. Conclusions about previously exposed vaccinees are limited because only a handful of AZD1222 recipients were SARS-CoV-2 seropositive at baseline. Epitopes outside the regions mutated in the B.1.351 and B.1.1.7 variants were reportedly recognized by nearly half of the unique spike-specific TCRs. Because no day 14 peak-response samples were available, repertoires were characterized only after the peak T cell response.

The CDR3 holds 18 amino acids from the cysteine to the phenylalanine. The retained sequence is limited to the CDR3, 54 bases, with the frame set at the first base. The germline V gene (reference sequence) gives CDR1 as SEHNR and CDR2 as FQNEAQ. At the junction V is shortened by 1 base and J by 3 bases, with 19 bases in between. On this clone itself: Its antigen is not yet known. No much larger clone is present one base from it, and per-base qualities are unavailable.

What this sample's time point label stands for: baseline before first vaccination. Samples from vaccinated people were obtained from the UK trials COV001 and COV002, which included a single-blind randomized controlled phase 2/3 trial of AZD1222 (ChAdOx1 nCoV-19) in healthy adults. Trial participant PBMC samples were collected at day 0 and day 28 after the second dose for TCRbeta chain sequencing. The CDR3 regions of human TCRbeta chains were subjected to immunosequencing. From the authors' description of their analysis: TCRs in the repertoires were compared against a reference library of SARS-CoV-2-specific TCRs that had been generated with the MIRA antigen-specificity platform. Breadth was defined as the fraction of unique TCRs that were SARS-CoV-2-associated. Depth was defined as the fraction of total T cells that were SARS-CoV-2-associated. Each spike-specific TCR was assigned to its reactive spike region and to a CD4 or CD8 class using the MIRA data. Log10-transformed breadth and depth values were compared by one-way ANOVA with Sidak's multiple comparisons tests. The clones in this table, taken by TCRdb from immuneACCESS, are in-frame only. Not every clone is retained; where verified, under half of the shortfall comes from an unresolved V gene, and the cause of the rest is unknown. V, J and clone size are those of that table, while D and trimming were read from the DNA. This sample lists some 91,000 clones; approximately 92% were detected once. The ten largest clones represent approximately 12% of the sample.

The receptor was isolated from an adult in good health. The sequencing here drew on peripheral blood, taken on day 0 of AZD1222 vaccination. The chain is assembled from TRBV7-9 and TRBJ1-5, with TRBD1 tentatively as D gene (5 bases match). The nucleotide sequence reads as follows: TGTGCCAGCAGCTTAGTGGTAAATCAGGGAGTCTTCAATCAGCCCCAGCATTTT. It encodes CASSLVVNQGVFNQPQHF.